The present T cell receptor (beta chain) was sequenced within a study of response to subunit inactivated influenza vaccine. General observations from the study: Authors suggested that a seasonal influenza vaccination recruits few new T cells each time.

A word on this clonotype: The antigen is unknown.

CDR3 length: 17 amino acids. The V end was cut by 5 bases, the J end by 2 bases, with 16 bases between. Germline V lookup: CDR1 MNHEY, CDR2 SVGEGT. TCRdb redid the calling of the RT-PCR reads with MiXCR, one entry per CDR3 protein. The data contain 530,000 or so distinct CDR3 sequences, roughly 25% of them singletons. The sequence was collected from a man aged 45-65 years who received an inactivated influenza vaccine. The chain is built from TRBV6-2 or TRBV6-3 and TRBJ2-6, with no clear D. The material sequenced was CD4+ T cells sorted from PBMCs, taken 4 to 6 days after vaccination. CDR3 sequence (DNA): TGTGCCAGCAGTCCCCCGATGACTCGGACTGGGGCCAACGTCCTGACTTTC. Its translation: CASSPPMTRTGANVLTF.